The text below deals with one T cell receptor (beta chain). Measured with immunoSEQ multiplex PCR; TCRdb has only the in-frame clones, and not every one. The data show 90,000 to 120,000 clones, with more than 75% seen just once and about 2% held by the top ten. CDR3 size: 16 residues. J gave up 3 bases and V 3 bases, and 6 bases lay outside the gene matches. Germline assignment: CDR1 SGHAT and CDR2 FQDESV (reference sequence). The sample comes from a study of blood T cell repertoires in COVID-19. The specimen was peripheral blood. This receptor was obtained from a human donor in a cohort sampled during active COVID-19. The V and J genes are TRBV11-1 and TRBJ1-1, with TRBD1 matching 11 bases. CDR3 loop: CASSFRGTGGYTEAFF. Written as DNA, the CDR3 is TGTGCCAGCAGCTTCCGCGGGACAGGGGGTTACACTGAAGCTTTCTTT. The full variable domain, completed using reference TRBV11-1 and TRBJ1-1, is EAEVAQSPRYKITEKSQAVAFWCDPISGHATLYWYRQILGQGPELLVQFQDESVVDDSQLPKDRFSAERLKGVDSTLKIQPAELGDSAMYLCASSFRGTGGYTEAFFGQGTRLTVV.